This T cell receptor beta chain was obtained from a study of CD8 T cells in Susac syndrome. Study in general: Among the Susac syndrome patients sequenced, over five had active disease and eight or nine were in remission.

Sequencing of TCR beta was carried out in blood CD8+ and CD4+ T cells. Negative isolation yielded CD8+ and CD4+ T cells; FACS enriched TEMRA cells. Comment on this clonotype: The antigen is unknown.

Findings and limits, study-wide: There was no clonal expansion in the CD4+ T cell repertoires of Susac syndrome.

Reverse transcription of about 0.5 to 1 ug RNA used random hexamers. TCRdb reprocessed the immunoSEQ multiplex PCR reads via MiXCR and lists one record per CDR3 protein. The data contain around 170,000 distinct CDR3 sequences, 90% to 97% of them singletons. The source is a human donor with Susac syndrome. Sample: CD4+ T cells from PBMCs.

The CDR3 loop reads CSARAVSLDIGYTF. The CDR3 DNA is TGCAGTGCTAGAGCAGTGTCGTTGGATATTGGCTACACCTTC. This sequence joins TRBV20-1 and TRBJ1-2; D not certain. This CDR3 contains 14 residues. V gave up 1 base and J gave up 7 bases, with 16 bases separating them. Germline lookup yields CDR1 DFQATT and CDR2 SNEGSKA (reference sequence).